The clone carrying this T cell receptor (beta chain) was seen once. This entry belongs to a study of long-term antiretroviral therapy in people with HIV. Sequencing relied on immunoSEQ assay v3.0, run at survey level. Here immunoSEQ multiplex PCR was the method, and the copy in TCRdb shows in-frame clones only, minus some. The sample contains about 16,000 clones, just over 85% of which appear only once. The CDR3 has 13 amino acids. Deletions cut 1 base from V and 11 bases from J, with 12 bases between. In germline, CDR1 is SGHDN, CDR2 FVKESK. The source of this sequence is a woman aged 30 to 39 with HIV. The chain uses TRBV14 and TRBJ1-5; perhaps TRBD1 as D (5 bases). Sequenced material: unsorted PBMCs, taken roughly 2.3 years before starting antiretroviral therapy. CDR3: CASSQGGVGTQHF. In DNA, the CDR3 is TGTGCCAGCAGCCAAGGGGGGGTGGGGACCCAGCATTTT.